These 23 T cell receptor beta chains were sequenced from one sample in a study of blood T cell repertoires in COVID-19. TCRdb keeps only in-frame clones here, not all; method: immunoSEQ multiplex PCR. In the table there are about 250,000 clones, around 88% of which are singletons. The sequencing sample was made of peripheral blood. These receptors were obtained from a woman younger than 45 with COVID-19, enrolled during active disease.

The chain joins TRBV19 to TRBJ2-7; the match to TRBD2 covers 8 bases. CDR3 length: 16 amino acids. Per the germline V gene, CDR1 is LNHDA and CDR2 is SQIVND (reference sequence). The V gene end was trimmed by 5 bases and the J gene end by 5 bases; junction bases not matched to a gene: 14. The DNA for the CDR3 is TGTGCCAGTAGTCCGCCCCCCGGGGGGGCTGCGAACGAGCAGTACTTC. Translating gives CASSPPPGGAANEQYF.

This chain connects TRBV11-3 to TRBJ2-7; 11 bases are shared with TRBD2. V lost 0 bases, J lost 11 bases, and 9 bases stayed unmatched. CDR1 and CDR2 (germline): SGHNT, YENEEA. The CDR3 runs 15 residues. For the CDR3, the DNA is TGTGCCAGCAGCTTAGAGAGTAGCGGGAGGGCCCGGGAGTACGTC. Translated, it gives CASSLESSGRAREYV.

The chain combines TRBV6-2 or TRBV6-3 with TRBJ1-5, with 7 nucleotides matching TRBD1. The CDR3 runs 15 residues. The V segment lost 2 bases and the J segment 5 bases; nucleotides outside the gene matches: 6. In germline, CDR1 is MNHEY, CDR2 SVGEGT. CDR3 residues: CASSYPGTGDQPQHF. CDR3 coding DNA: TGTGCCAGCAGTTACCCCGGTACAGGGGATCAGCCCCAGCATTTT.

The rearrangement joins TRBV10-1 to TRBJ2-5, with 11 bases identical to TRBD1. The CDR3 is 15 residues long. The germline V gene has CDR1 WNHNN and CDR2 SYGVQD (reference sequence). The V and J ends lost 5 bases and 5 bases, in that order; junction bases with no gene match: 7. Written as DNA, the CDR3 is TGCGCCAGCAGTCCGGGACAGGGGGGAGTGGAGACCCAGTACTTC. Protein sequence: CASSPGQGGVETQYF.

The chain joins TRBV24-1 to TRBJ1-2, with TRBD1 matching over 7 bases. CDR1 and CDR2 (germline): KGHDR, SFDVKD. The J segment lost 6 bases and the V segment lost 6 bases, leaving 3 bases of the junction unmatched. This CDR3 comprises 12 residues. The CDR3 loop is CATSRTGDGYTF. DNA of the CDR3: TGTGCCACCAGTCGAACAGGGGATGGCTACACCTTC.

The rearrangement uses TRBV10-2 and TRBJ1-4, with D unresolved. The CDR3 loop spans 13 amino acids. CDR1 is WSHSY, CDR2 SAAADI, per germline. Trimming removed 8 bases from V and 8 bases from J, with 15 bases in between. CDR3 in DNA: TGCGCCAGCTGGAGGGATCCCTCGGAAAAACTGTTTTTT. It specifies CASWRDPSEKLFF.

The chain uses TRBV9 and TRBJ2-3; 8 bases map to TRBD2. The V gene's germline CDR1 is SGDLS and CDR2 YYNGEE. This CDR3 has 15 residues. With 0 bases clipped from V and 2 bases from J, the junction kept 2 bases outside the gene matches. The CDR3 protein is CASSVDGGATDTQYF. DNA of the CDR3: TGTGCCAGCAGCGTAGACGGGGGGGCCACAGATACGCAGTATTTT.

The V gene is TRBV5-5, the J gene TRBJ2-5; 8 nucleotides align to TRBD2. The CDR3 runs to 14 residues. The germline V gene has CDR1 SGHKS and CDR2 YYEKEE (reference sequence). V gave up 4 bases and J gave up 5 bases; unmatched junction bases: 7. Written as DNA, the CDR3 is TGTGCCAGCAGCCGGCGGGGGGTTGGGGAGACCCAGTACTTC. This sequence encodes CASSRRGVGETQYF.

This clone was recorded a few times. The rearrangement uses TRBV19 and TRBJ1-5, with D unresolved. Trimming stripped 6 bases from V and 5 bases from J, with 17 bases between. Germline CDR1 and CDR2: LNHDA and SQIVND (reference sequence). The CDR3 runs 15 residues. Here the CDR3 reads CASSIHPFSDQPQHF. DNA of the CDR3: TGTGCCAGTAGCATTCACCCTTTCAGTGATCAGCCCCAGCATTTT.

This chain links TRBV10-3 with TRBJ2-5; TRBD2 is a possible D gene (6 bases). The CDR3 covers 15 residues. CDR1 and CDR2 (germline): ENHRY, SYGVKD. V was trimmed by 6 bases and J by 3 bases, leaving 17 bases between them. The CDR3, as DNA: TGTGCCATCAGCTGGGGAGGAGGGGCCGAAGAGACCCAGTACTTC. It codes for CAISWGGGAEETQYF.

This chain links TRBV18 with TRBJ2-2; D is perhaps TRBD1 (6 bases). The CDR3 contains 17 residues. Germline CDR1 KGHSH, CDR2 LQKENI. V lost 0 bases and J lost 1, with 12 bases in between. The DNA for the CDR3 is TGTGCCAGCTCACCACCATTGGCACAGGGGAACACCGGGGAGCTGTTTTTT. Encoded protein: CASSPPLAQGNTGELFF.

V and J are TRBV11-3 and TRBJ2-6; maybe TRBD2 (5 bases). The CDR3 totals 16 residues. Germline V gene lookup returns CDR1 SGHNT and CDR2 YENEEA. V was cut by 8 bases and J by 1 base, with 15 bases left in between. This CDR3 is CASGLTWSSGANVLTF. For the CDR3, the DNA is TGTGCCAGCGGACTTACCTGGAGTTCTGGGGCCAACGTCCTGACTTTC.

This clone appeared once. J is TRBJ1-1 and V is TRBV2; TRBD1 matches at 8 bases. The J segment lost 6 bases and the V segment lost 4 bases, leaving 4 bases of the junction unmatched. The CDR3 has 13 amino acids. Germline CDR1 reads SNHLY; CDR2 reads FYNNEI. CDR3 amino acids: CASSVQGGPEAFF. The CDR3 bases are TGTGCCAGCAGTGTACAGGGGGGCCCTGAAGCTTTCTTT.

CDR3 loop: CASSYGTTGDQPQHF. DNA for the CDR3: TGTGCCAGCAGTTACGGGACGACAGGGGATCAGCCCCAGCATTTT. The rearrangement joins TRBV6-6 to TRBJ1-5; 8 bases align to TRBD1. This CDR3 has 15 amino acids. CDR1 MNHNY and CDR2 SVGAGI come from the germline V gene (reference sequence). V gave up 2 bases and J gave up 5 bases; unmatched junction bases: 5.

The chain uses TRBV6-6 and TRBJ2-5; TRBD1 matches at 7 bases. Germline V gene sequence: CDR1 MNHNY, CDR2 SVGAGI (reference sequence). The V segment lost 4 bases and the J segment 2 bases; nucleotides outside the gene matches: 4. The CDR3 has 14 residues. The CDR3 reads CASSFQTGQETQYF. The CDR3 region has the DNA TGTGCCAGCAGTTTCCAGACAGGGCAAGAGACCCAGTACTTC.

V and J are TRBV27 and TRBJ2-5, with 10 positions matching TRBD2. This CDR3 spans 16 amino acids. From germline, CDR1 is MNHEY and CDR2 SMNVEV (reference sequence). Trimming at V came to 6 bases and at J to 4 bases, leaving 11 bases not matched to a gene. CDR3 nucleotide sequence: TGTGCCAGCAGAGCGGGAGGGCCTAGTTGGGGAGAGACCCAGTACTTC. Its translation is CASRAGGPSWGETQYF.

This clone was found a few times. The chain is built from TRBV15 and TRBJ1-6, with 9 positions matching TRBD1. Per the germline V gene, CDR1 is LNHNV and CDR2 is YYDKDF (reference sequence). The CDR3 has 15 residues. J gave up 6 bases and V 3 bases, and 3 bases lay outside the gene matches. CDR3 in amino acids: CATSSGQGSNSPLHF. The CDR3 DNA reads TGTGCCACCAGCAGTGGACAGGGGTCTAATTCACCCCTCCACTTT.

The rearrangement joins TRBV7-2 to TRBJ2-3; a weak D match, TRBD2 (6 bases). CDR1 is SGHTA and CDR2 is FQGNSA in the germline V gene. The germline V and J ends were trimmed by 5 bases and 1 base, with 13 bases remaining between them. This CDR3 contains 15 residues. This CDR3 is CASSQVASGTDTQYF. CDR3 DNA sequence: TGTGCCAGCAGCCAGGTGGCTAGCGGCACAGATACGCAGTATTTT.

The chain's CDR3 is CASGDRGSNQPQHF. The CDR3 bases are TGTGCCAGTGGGGACAGGGGTAGCAATCAGCCCCAGCATTTT. V is TRBV3-1 (or the pseudogene TRBV3-2) and J is TRBJ1-5; 10 nucleotides agree with TRBD1. The V and J ends lost 9 bases and 0 bases, in that order; junction bases with no gene match: 2. Germline V CDR1 and CDR2: LGHDT, YNNKEL (reference sequence). The CDR3 is 14 amino acids.

This chain connects TRBV6-1 to TRBJ2-7, with D tentatively TRBD2 (6 bases). Trimming cost V 1 base and J 5 bases, with 12 bases left between them. Germline loops: CDR1 MNHNS, CDR2 SASEGT. The CDR3 extends over 14 amino acids. CDR3 amino acids: CASSEVPGRHEQYV. In DNA, the CDR3 is TGTGCCAGCAGTGAAGTCCCAGGGAGGCACGAGCAGTACGTC.

Comments on this clone: At one of its ends the junction is not consistent with the germline gene, which may arise from a read error. This chain uses TRBV7-7 with TRBJ2-5; TRBD2 matches at 9 bases. The CDR3 is 16 amino acids. Germline CDR1 and CDR2: SSHAT and FNYEAQ (reference sequence). CDR3 coding DNA: TGTGCTAGCAGCTACGACCATAGCGGGAGATCAGAGACCCAGTACTTC. Its translation is CASSYDHSGRSETQYF.

The V and J genes are TRBV19 and TRBJ2-2; 7 nucleotides line up with TRBD2. Germline V gene lookup returns CDR1 LNHDA and CDR2 SQIVND (reference sequence). CDR3 length equals 15 residues. Trimming at V came to 5 bases and at J to 3 bases, leaving 6 bases not matched to a gene. This CDR3 reads CASSGGTTYTGELFF. For the CDR3, the DNA is TGTGCCAGTAGTGGAGGGACTACTTACACCGGGGAGCTGTTTTTT.

The chain couples TRBV27 to TRBJ1-1; D is ambiguous. The CDR3 spans 14 residues. Germline V gene sequence: CDR1 MNHEY, CDR2 SMNVEV (reference sequence). The germline V and J ends were trimmed by 3 bases and 6 bases, with 14 bases remaining between them. The CDR3 sequence: CASSFSREIAEAFF. The DNA for the CDR3 is TGTGCCAGCAGTTTCTCTCGCGAGATCGCTGAAGCTTTCTTT.